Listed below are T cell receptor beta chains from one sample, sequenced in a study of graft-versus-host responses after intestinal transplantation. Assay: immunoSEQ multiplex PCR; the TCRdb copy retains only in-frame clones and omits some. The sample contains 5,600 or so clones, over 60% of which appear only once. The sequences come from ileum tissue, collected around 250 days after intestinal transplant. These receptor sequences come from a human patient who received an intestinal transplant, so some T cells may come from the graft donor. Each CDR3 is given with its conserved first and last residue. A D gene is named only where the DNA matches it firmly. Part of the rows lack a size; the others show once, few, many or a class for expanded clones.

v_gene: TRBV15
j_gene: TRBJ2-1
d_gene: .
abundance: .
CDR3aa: CATSRVGQYNEQFF
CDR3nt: TGTGCCACCAGCAGAGTTGGACAGTACAATGAGCAGTTCTTC

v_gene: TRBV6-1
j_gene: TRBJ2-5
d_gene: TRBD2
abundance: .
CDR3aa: CASPGASGQETQYF
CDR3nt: TGTGCCAGCCCAGGAGCTAGCGGCCAAGAGACCCAGTACTTC

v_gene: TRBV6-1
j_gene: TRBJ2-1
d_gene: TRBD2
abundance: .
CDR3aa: CASGTSGSTDEQFF
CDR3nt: TGTGCCAGCGGGACTAGCGGGAGCACCGATGAGCAGTTCTTC

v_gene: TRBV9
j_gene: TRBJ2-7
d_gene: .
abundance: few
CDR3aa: CASSVGGEVDEQYF
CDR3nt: TGTGCCAGCAGCGTCGGCGGGGAGGTCGACGAGCAGTACTTC

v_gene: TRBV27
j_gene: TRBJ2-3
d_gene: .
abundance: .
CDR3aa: CASSVTFLGTDTQYF
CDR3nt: TGTGCCAGCAGTGTAACGTTCTTAGGCACAGATACGCAGTATTTT

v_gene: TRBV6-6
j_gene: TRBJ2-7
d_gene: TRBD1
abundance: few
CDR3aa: CASMLRQGQYEQYF
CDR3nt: TGTGCCAGCATGCTACGACAGGGTCAGTACGAGCAGTACTTC

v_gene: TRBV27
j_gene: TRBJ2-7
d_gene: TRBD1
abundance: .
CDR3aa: CAIQKRQGAEYEQYF
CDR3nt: TGTGCCATCCAAAAACGACAGGGGGCAGAGTACGAGCAGTACTTC

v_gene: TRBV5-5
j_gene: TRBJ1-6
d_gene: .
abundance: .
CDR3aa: CASSSFPGAYNSPLHF
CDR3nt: TGTGCCAGCAGCTCATTCCCGGGGGCCTATAATTCACCCCTCCACTTT

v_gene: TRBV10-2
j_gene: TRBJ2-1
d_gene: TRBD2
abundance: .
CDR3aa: CATGSTSGRGHNEQFF
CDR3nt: TGCGCCACCGGCTCGACTAGCGGGAGGGGACACAATGAGCAGTTCTTC

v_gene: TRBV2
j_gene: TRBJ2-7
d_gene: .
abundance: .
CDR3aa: CASSELQGTYEQYF
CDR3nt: TGTGCCAGCAGTGAGTTACAGGGAACCTACGAGCAGTACTTC

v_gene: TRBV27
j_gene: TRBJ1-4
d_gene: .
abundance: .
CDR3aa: CASSREDSGYEKLFF
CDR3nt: TGTGCCAGCAGCCGGGAGGACAGCGGATATGAAAAACTGTTTTTT

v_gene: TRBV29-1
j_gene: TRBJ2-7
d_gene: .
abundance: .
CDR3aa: CSVGRGNEQYF
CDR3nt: TGCAGCGTTGGAAGGGGGAACGAGCAGTACTTC

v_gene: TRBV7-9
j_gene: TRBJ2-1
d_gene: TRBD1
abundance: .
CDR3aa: CASSSWTGTNEQFF
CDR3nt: TGTGCCAGCAGCTCCTGGACAGGTACAAATGAGCAGTTCTTC

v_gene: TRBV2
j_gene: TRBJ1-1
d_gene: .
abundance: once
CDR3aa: CASMRAGFTEAFF
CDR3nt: TGTGCCAGCATGAGGGCCGGATTCACTGAAGCTTTCTTT

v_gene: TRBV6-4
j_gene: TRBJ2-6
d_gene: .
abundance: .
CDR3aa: CASSDRGTGANVLTF
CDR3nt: TGTGCCAGCAGTGACAGGGGGACTGGGGCCAACGTCCTGACTTTC

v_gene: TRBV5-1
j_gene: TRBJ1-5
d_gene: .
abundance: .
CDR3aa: CASSWEGYSNQPQHF
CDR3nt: TGCGCCAGCAGCTGGGAGGGGTATAGCAATCAGCCCCAGCATTTT

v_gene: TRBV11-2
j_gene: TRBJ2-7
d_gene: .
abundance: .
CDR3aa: CASRRTPSRAYEQYF
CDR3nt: TGTGCCAGCCGACGAACCCCTAGCCGAGCCTACGAGCAGTACTTC

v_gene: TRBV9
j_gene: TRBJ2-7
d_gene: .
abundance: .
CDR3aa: CASSARLALTPHEQYF
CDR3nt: TGTGCCAGCAGCGCAAGACTTGCCCTCACCCCCCACGAGCAGTACTTC

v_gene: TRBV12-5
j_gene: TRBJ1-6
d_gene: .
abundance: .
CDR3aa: CASGERNNSPLHF
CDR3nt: TGTGCTAGTGGGGAGAGAAATAATTCACCCCTCCACTTT

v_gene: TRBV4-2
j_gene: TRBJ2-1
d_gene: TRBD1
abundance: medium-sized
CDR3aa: CASSQDQDRAPFF
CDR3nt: TGTGCCAGCAGCCAGGACCAGGACAGGGCGCCGTTCTTC

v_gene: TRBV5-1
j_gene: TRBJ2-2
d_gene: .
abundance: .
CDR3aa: CASSDGLAYMAGELFF
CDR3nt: TGCGCCAGCAGCGATGGTCTAGCGTATATGGCCGGGGAGCTGTTTTTT

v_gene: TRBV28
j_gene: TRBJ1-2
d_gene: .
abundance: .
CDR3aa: CASGAGHYGYTF
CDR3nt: TGTGCCAGCGGCGCGGGCCACTATGGCTACACCTTC

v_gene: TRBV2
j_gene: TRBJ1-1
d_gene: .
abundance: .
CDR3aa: CASGLRGRNTEAFF
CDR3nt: TGTGCCAGCGGCCTAAGGGGGAGAAACACTGAAGCTTTCTTT

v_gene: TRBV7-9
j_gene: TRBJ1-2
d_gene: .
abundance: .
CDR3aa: CASSLGSGYGYTF
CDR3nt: TGTGCCAGCAGCTTAGGGAGTGGATATGGCTACACCTTC

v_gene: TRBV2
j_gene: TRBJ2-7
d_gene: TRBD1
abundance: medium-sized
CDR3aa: CASSETAGGYEQYF
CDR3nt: TGTGCCAGCAGTGAAACGGCAGGGGGCTACGAGCAGTACTTC

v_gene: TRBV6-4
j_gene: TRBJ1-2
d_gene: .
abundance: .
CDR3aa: CASSDSSGSDGYTF
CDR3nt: TGTGCCAGCAGTGACTCGAGCGGGAGTGATGGCTACACCTTC

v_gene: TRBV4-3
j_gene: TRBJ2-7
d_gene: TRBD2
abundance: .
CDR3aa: CASSQDRRDLAGVGSYEQYF
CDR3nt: TGCGCCAGCAGCCAAGATCGTCGGGATCTAGCGGGGGTGGGCTCCTACGAGCAGTACTTC

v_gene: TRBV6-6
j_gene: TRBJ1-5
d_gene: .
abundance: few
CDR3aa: CASNDGGRGYQPQHF
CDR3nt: TGTGCCAGCAACGACGGCGGGAGGGGGTATCAGCCCCAGCATTTT